The clone carrying this T cell receptor beta chain was observed a single time. Its antigen is not known. The sequencing template was cDNA reverse transcribed from extracted RNA. Generated by immunoSEQ multiplex PCR, the TCRdb table keeps only in-frame clones and is missing some. The table records some 11,000 clones, 50% to 60% of them present only once. Sampling of alopecia areata patients yielded lesional scalp punch biopsies as well as peripheral blood. The sample comes from a study of CD8+ T cells in alopecia areata. Overall study context: The duration of tofacitinib was 6 to 18 months, with 6 months off drug afterward.

Study conclusions and caveats: Scalp lesions, especially in alopecia totalis/universalis, had higher clonality than normal scalp. Scalp repertoires also include resident alphabeta T cells from normal skin.

Sequenced material: skin. The clonotype comes from a human donor with alopecia areata.

CDR3 residues: CASSSDRGLMNTEAFF. CDR3 nucleotide sequence: TGTGCCAGCAGTTCGGACAGGGGCCTTATGAACACTGAAGCTTTCTTT. V gene TRBV5-4 combines with J gene TRBJ1-1; 9 bases fit TRBD1. The CDR3 is 16 amino acids. With 5 bases clipped from V and 0 bases from J, the junction kept 8 bases outside the gene matches. Germline CDR1 is SGHNT and CDR2 is YYREEE (reference sequence).